The clone carrying this TCR beta chain was recorded once. This CDR3 contains 15 residues. Germline trimming cut 3 bases from V and 7 bases from J; bases unmatched to any gene: 5. CDR1 and CDR2 from the germline V gene are SGHAT and FQNNGV. The sample comes from a study of blood T cell repertoires in COVID-19. Study-wide context: Sites across the United States, Italy and Spain contributed samples from acute and convalescent COVID-19. Nucleic acid was either cDNA or gDNA, and it came from T cells, B-cell-depleted T cells, or PBMCs.

As processed by the authors: Reference gene primer amplification yielded estimated nucleated cell counts. Sequencing used immunoSEQ multiplex PCR; TCRdb keeps in-frame clones, though not all of them. V and J calls and clone size are given by that table; D and trimming were obtained from the DNA. This sample has around 81,000 clones; roughly four fifths occur once, and the top ten carry over 7%. The chain carries TRBV11-2 and TRBJ2-1; TRBD2 matches at 11 bases. The source material was peripheral blood. The origin of this receptor is a human donor in a cohort sampled during active COVID-19. DNA of the CDR3: TGTGCCAGCAGCTTTGGTAGCGGGGGGGGGAATGAGCAGTTCTTC. This sequence encodes CASSFGSGGGNEQFF.